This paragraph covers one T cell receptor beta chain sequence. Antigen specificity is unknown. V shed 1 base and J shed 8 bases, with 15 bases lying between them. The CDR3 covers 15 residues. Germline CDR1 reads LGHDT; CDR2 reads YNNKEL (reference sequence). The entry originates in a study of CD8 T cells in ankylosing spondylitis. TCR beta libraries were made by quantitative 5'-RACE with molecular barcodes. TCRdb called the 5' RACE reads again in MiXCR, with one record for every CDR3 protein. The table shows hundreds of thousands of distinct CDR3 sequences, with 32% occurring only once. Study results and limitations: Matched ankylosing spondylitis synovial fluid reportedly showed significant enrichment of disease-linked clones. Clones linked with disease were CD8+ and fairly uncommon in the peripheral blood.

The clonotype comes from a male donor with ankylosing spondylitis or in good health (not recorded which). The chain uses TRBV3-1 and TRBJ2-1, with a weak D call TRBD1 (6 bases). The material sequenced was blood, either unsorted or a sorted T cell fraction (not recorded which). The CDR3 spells CASSQAGQGFDEQFF. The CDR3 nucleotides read TGTGCCAGCAGCCAAGCAGGGCAGGGGTTCGATGAGCAGTTCTTC.